This passage covers 20 T cell receptor beta chains from one sample sequenced in a study of T cells in women clearing cervical HPV infection. Sequenced by immunoSEQ multiplex PCR; TCRdb stores in-frame clones only, minus some. The table for this sample gives some 37,000 clones. The sequenced sample was blood buffy coat. These receptors came from a woman between 18 and 70 years old with a cervical HPV16 infection that either progressed to CIN3+ or cleared (not recorded which).

With regard to this clone: The read gets to within 3 residues of the CDR3 end, and the germline J gene fills in the rest. This chain uses TRBV7-9 with TRBJ2-2; TRBD1 is a possible D gene (6 bases). The germline V and J ends were trimmed by 5 bases and 3 bases, with 10 bases remaining between them. CDR3 length equals 14 residues. Germline assignment: CDR1 SEHNR and CDR2 FQNEAQ (reference sequence). The CDR3 bases that were read are TGTGCCAGCAGCATACGGACAGACACCGGGGAG. This sequence encodes CASSIRTDTGE. From start to end, the CDR3 is CASSIRTDTGELFF. The variable domain in full, completed from reference TRBV7-9 and TRBJ2-2, reads DTGVSQNPRHKITKRGQNVTFRCDPISEHNRLYWYRQTLGQGPEFLTYFQNEAQLEKSRLLSDRFSAERPKGSFSTLEIQRTEQGDSAMYLCASSIRTDTGELFFGEGSRLTVL.

Concerning this clone itself: The read stops 3 residues short of the end of the CDR3; the missing end is completed from the germline J gene. This sequence joins TRBV6-2 or TRBV6-3 and TRBJ2-1; a weak D match, TRBD1 (6 bases). The germline V gene encodes CDR1 MNHEY and CDR2 SVGEGT. The CDR3 is made up of 16 amino acids. The V and J ends lost 5 bases and 0 bases respectively, with 14 bases between them. The DNA read from the CDR3 is TGTGCCAGCAGTCGCCGACAGGTCAGCTCCTACAATGAG. Translating gives CASSRRQVSSYNE. The whole CDR3 region reads CASSRRQVSSYNEQFF.

Regarding this clone: The limits of the CDR3 on the DNA are not certain, so only TCRdb's listed CDR3 is given. This chain uses TRBV19 with TRBJ1-2. The CDR3 numbers 14 amino acids, ends counted. CDR1 and CDR2 from the germline V gene are LNHDA and SQIVND (reference sequence). The CDR3 protein is CASTSGLGRGGYTF.

Of note for this clone: The read terminates 3 residues ahead of where the CDR3 ends, so the germline J gene completes it. The gene calls are TRBV20-1 and TRBJ2-3; weak D call: TRBD2 (6 bases). The CDR3 spans 13 residues. The ends were cut back, 4 bases at V and 6 bases at J, with 14 bases in the middle. The germline gives CDR1 DFQATT, CDR2 SNEGSKA (reference sequence). The CDR3 loop reads CSATGTEWDTQYF. Partial CDR3 DNA: TGCAGTGCTACCGGGACTGAGTGGGATACG.

As concerns this clone: The read ends 3 residues before the CDR3 terminus; that terminus is restored from the germline J gene. V gene TRBV20-1 combines with J gene TRBJ1-2; 8 bases match TRBD1. The V gene's germline CDR1 is DFQATT and CDR2 SNEGSKA (reference sequence). The CDR3 totals 13 residues. Trimming took 2 bases from V and 6 from J; bases not matched to a gene: 5. The CDR3 is CSARQGAEDGYTF. The sequenced CDR3 bases are TGCAGTGCTAGACAGGGGGCTGAGGATGGC.

Concerning this clone itself: Compared with germline, one end of the junction differs, possibly owing to a read error. Read data end 3 residues before the CDR3 end; the end is taken from the germline J gene. The chain has TRBV30 and TRBJ1-5; 10 positions agree with TRBD1. Germline CDR1 GTSNPN, CDR2 SVGIG (reference sequence). The CDR3 totals 15 residues. The covered CDR3 bases are TGTGCCTGGGGAGGGGGACAGGGGAGCAATCGGCCC. Its protein product is CAWGGGQGSNRP. The entire CDR3 sequence reads CAWGGGQGSNRPQHF.

This clone is deemed medium-sized (0.01 to 0.1%) by its frequency. The CDR3 extends 3 residues past the end of the read, so its final part is completed from the germline J gene. V is TRBV18 and J is TRBJ2-5; 7 positions agree with TRBD1. Trimming at V came to 3 bases and at J to 5 bases, leaving 6 bases not matched to a gene. CDR3 size: 14 residues. CDR1 is KGHSH, CDR2 LQKENI, per germline. The CDR3 region is CASSPPTGAETQYF. The sequenced CDR3 bases are TGTGCCAGCTCACCCCCCACAGGGGCGGAGACC.

Regarding this clone: The read falls 3 residues short of the CDR3 end, and the missing part is taken from the germline J gene. The chain employs TRBV28 and TRBJ2-5; 14 nucleotides line up with TRBD2. This CDR3 comprises 16 residues. Germline V CDR1 and CDR2: MDHEN, SYDVKM. The V gene end was trimmed by 5 bases and the J gene end by 5 bases; junction bases not matched to a gene: 7. CDR3 bases read: TGTGCCAGCAGTAAGACTAGCGGGGGGGCTTGGGAGACC. It is translated as CASSKTSGGAWET. The full CDR3 protein is CASSKTSGGAWETQYF. The full variable domain, completed using reference TRBV28 and TRBJ2-5, is DVKVTQSSRYLVKRTGEKVFLECVQDMDHENMFWYRQDPGLGLRLIYFSYDVKMKEKGDIPEGYSVSREKKERFSLILESASTNQTSMYLCASSKTSGGAWETQYFGPGTRLLVL.

Note on this clone: The read falls 3 residues short of the CDR3 end, and the missing part is taken from the germline J gene. This chain joins TRBV7-8 and TRBJ1-1, with D perhaps matching TRBD1 (5 bases). Germline values: CDR1 SGHVS, CDR2 FQNEAQ. Trimming shortened V by 6 bases and J by 1 base, and 15 bases separated the two germline ends. The CDR3 extends over 15 amino acids. Incomplete CDR3 DNA: TGTGCCAGCAGGGTATCGGGGCGGGGGAACACTGAA. The encoded protein is CASRVSGRGNTE. The complete CDR3 sequence is CASRVSGRGNTEAFF.

On this clone: Coverage ceases 3 residues before the CDR3 finishes, and the germline J gene fills in the end. The gene calls are TRBV18 and TRBJ1-2; TRBD1 aligns across 10 bases. Germline V gives CDR1 KGHSH, CDR2 LQKENI. The CDR3 consists of 15 residues. The sequenced CDR3 bases are TGTGCCAGCTCACCAGTGGGACAGGGGCTTGAAGGC. Amino acids: CASSPVGQGLEG. The entire CDR3 protein reads CASSPVGQGLEGYTF.

Note on this clone: Read sequence stops 3 residues before the CDR3 end, and the germline J gene provides the missing end. The J gene is TRBJ1-1, the V gene TRBV29-1; tentative D call: TRBD1 (5 bases). Germline V gene lookup returns CDR1 SQVTM and CDR2 ANQGSEA. CDR3 length: 12 residues. The germline V and J ends were trimmed by 3 bases and 6 bases, with 11 bases remaining between them. The CDR3 bases that were read are TGCAGCGTTGAGCAGGGTCCGCCTGAA. Protein: CSVEQGPPE. The full CDR3 reads CSVEQGPPEAFF.

With respect to this clone: The read terminates 3 residues ahead of where the CDR3 ends, so the germline J gene completes it. The chain carries TRBV3-1 (or the pseudogene TRBV3-2) and TRBJ1-2; D is possibly TRBD1 (5 bases). Trimming stripped 0 bases from V and 5 bases from J, with 13 bases between. Per germline, CDR1 LGHDT and CDR2 YNNKEL (reference sequence). The CDR3 length is 15 residues. CDR3 region: CASSQDPGTRYGYTF. The CDR3 bases that were read are TGTGCCAGCAGCCAAGATCCAGGGACTCGGTATGGC.

Comments on this clone: The CDR3 is cut off 3 residues early in the read; its end comes from the germline J gene. The chain combines TRBV5-1 with TRBJ2-1; weak D call: TRBD2 (6 bases). Trimming removed 0 bases at V and 6 bases at J, with 10 bases between. CDR3 length equals 14 residues. Germline CDR1 SGHRS, CDR2 YFSETQ. CDR3 sequence: CASSLAEGGNEQFF. The covered CDR3 bases are TGCGCCAGCAGCTTGGCGGAGGGTGGCAATGAG.

Note on this clone: The DNA ends 3 residues before the CDR3 does, and the rest of the CDR3 is filled in from the germline J gene. The genes are TRBV5-1 and TRBJ2-1, with 7 bases fitting TRBD1. The ends lost 2 bases at V and 3 bases at J; junction bases unmatched: 5. Germline V gives CDR1 SGHRS, CDR2 YFSETQ. The CDR3 spans 15 residues. CDR3 protein: CASSFRDSDYNEQFF. CDR3 DNA (partial): TGCGCCAGCAGCTTTCGGGACAGTGACTACAATGAG. Full variable domain (missing parts from reference TRBV5-1 and TRBJ2-1): KAGVTQTPRYLIKTRGQQVTLSCSPISGHRSVSWYQQTPGQGLQFLFEYFSETQRNKGNFPGRFSGRQFSNSRSEMNVSTLELGDSALYLCASSFRDSDYNEQFFGPGTRLTVL.

About this clone: The missing CDR3 end, 3 residues past where the read stops, is filled in from the germline J gene. The chain links TRBV7-9 to TRBJ2-1; D is perhaps TRBD2 (5 bases). Germline lookup yields CDR1 SEHNR and CDR2 FQNEAQ (reference sequence). There are 14 residues in the CDR3. V lost 3 bases and J 4 bases, leaving 10 bases between the germline ends. The sequenced CDR3 bases are TGTGCCAGCAGCTTCACGGCGGGTTACAATGAG. Its protein product is CASSFTAGYNE. The full CDR3 is CASSFTAGYNEQFF.

On this clone: The sequenced fragment ends 3 residues before the CDR3 boundary, so the rest is inferred from the germline J gene. The chain has TRBV4-1 and TRBJ2-1; D tentatively reads TRBD1 or TRBD2 (5 bases each). Germline V lookup: CDR1 MGHRA, CDR2 YSYEKL. The CDR3 has 13 residues. V was shortened by 1 base and J by 8 bases, with 9 bases between the two germline ends. The sequenced part of the CDR3 DNA is TGCGCCAGCAGCCAAGGAGGGGTCGATGAG. Encoded protein: CASSQGGVDE. The entire CDR3 protein is CASSQGGVDEQFF.

About this clone: The read stops 3 residues short of the end of the CDR3; the missing end is completed from the germline J gene. The chain uses TRBV20-1 and TRBJ2-3; D is ambiguous. The CDR3 loop spans 17 amino acids. Per the germline V gene, CDR1 is DFQATT and CDR2 is SNEGSKA (reference sequence). V was trimmed by 5 bases and J by 6 bases, leaving 27 bases between them. Incomplete CDR3 DNA: TGCAGTGCTCTTGAACCTACGACGGTCATCAACGGGGATACG. Translating it yields CSALEPTTVINGDT. The CDR3 reads in full as CSALEPTTVINGDTQYF.

About this clone: The read finishes 3 residues shy of the CDR3 end, and the germline J gene is used to complete it. The identical CDR3 is also encoded by other nucleotide sequences in the sample. This rearrangement joins TRBV18 to TRBJ1-5; 7 nucleotides line up with TRBD1. The CDR3 has 13 amino acids. V lost 3 bases and J lost 7; bases outside the gene matches: 3. Germline V gene data show CDR1 as KGHSH and CDR2 as LQKENI. The CDR3 region is CASSPGQQQPQHF. The CDR3 DNA, read in part, is TGTGCCAGCTCACCGGGACAGCAACAGCCC. The full variable domain, its missing parts supplied by reference TRBV18 and TRBJ1-5, is NAGVMQNPRHLVRRRGQEARLRCSPMKGHSHVYWYRQLPEEGLKFMVYLQKENIIDESGMPKERFSAEFPKEGPSILRIQQVVRGDSAAYFCASSPGQQQPQHFGDGTRLSIL.

Of note for this clone: Coverage ceases 3 residues before the CDR3 finishes, and the germline J gene fills in the end. The chain uses TRBV5-1 and TRBJ1-2; 8 nucleotides agree with TRBD1. Germline V lookup: CDR1 SGHRS, CDR2 YFSETQ. The CDR3 loop spans 18 amino acids. Partial CDR3 DNA: TGCGCCAGCAGCCACCAACCGACAGGGGATCGCTTCGCAGATACC. Amino acid sequence: CASSHQPTGDRFADT. The CDR3 as a whole reads CASSHQPTGDRFADTYTF. The full variable domain, in which reference TRBV5-1 and TRBJ1-2 provide the parts outside the CDR3, is KAGVTQTPRYLIKTRGQQVTLSCSPISGHRSVSWYQQTPGQGLQFLFEYFSETQRNKGNFPGRFSGRQFSNSRSEMNVSTLELGDSALYLCASSHQPTGDRFADTYTFGSGTRLTVV.

Partial CDR3 DNA: TGTGCCAGCAGCTTATTTCTCGGGGGTGACACTGAA. This codes for CASSLFLGGDTE. The complete CDR3 sequence is CASSLFLGGDTEAFF. V usage is TRBV7-6 and J usage is TRBJ1-1; tentative D call: TRBD1 (5 bases). The CDR3 goes on 3 residues after the read ends, and that part is filled in from the germline J gene. The germline V and J ends were trimmed by 2 bases and 3 bases, with 13 bases remaining between them. The CDR3 is made up of 15 amino acids. Germline V gives CDR1 SGHVS, CDR2 FNYEAQ.